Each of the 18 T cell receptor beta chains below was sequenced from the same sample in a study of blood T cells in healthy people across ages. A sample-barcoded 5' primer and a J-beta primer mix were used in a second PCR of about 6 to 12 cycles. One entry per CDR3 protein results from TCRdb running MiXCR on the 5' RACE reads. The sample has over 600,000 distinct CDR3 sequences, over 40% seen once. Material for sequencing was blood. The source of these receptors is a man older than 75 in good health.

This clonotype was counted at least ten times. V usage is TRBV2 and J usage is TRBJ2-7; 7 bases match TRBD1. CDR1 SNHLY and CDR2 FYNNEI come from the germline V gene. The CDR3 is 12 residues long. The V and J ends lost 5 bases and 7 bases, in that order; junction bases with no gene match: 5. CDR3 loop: CASSLDRNEQYF. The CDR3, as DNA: TGTGCCAGCAGTCTGGACAGGAATGAGCAGTACTTC.

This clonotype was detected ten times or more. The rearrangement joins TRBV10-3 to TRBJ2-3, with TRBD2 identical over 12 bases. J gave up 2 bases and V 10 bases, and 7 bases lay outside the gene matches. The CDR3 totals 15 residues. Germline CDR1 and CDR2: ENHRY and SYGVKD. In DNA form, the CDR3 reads TGTGCCACCCGACTAGCGGGGGCCAACACAGATACGCAGTATTTT. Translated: CATRLAGANTDTQYF.

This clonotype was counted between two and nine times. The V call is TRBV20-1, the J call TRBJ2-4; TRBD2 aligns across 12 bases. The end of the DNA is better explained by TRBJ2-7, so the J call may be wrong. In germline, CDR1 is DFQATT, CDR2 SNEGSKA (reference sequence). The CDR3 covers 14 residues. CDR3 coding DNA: TGCAGTGCCCGACTAGCGGGAGATAACTACGAGCAGTACTTC. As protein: CSARLAGDNYEQYF.

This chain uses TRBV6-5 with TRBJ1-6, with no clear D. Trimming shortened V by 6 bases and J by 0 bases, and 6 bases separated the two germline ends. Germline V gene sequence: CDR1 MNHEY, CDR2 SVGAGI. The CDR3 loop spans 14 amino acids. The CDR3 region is CASSPRSYNSPLHF. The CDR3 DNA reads TGTGCCAGCAGCCCACGCTCCTATAATTCACCCCTCCACTTT.

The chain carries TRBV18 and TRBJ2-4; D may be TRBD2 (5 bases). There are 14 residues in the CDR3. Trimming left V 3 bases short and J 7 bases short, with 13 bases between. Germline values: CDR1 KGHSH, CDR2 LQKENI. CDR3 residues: CASSPGISENIQYF. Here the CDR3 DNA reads TGTGCCAGCTCACCCGGGATCTCGGAGAACATTCAGTACTTC.

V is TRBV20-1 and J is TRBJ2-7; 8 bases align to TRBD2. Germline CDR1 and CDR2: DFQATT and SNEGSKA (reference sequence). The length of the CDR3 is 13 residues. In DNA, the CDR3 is TGCAGCGCCTTAGCGGGGAACTCCTACGAGCAGTACTTC. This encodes CSALAGNSYEQYF.

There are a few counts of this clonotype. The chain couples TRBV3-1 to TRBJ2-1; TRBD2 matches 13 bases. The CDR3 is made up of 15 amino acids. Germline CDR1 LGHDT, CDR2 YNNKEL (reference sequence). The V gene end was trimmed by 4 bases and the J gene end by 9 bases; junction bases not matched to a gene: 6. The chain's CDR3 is CASSPRLAGGGEQFF. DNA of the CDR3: TGTGCCAGCAGCCCACGACTAGCGGGAGGCGGTGAGCAGTTCTTC.

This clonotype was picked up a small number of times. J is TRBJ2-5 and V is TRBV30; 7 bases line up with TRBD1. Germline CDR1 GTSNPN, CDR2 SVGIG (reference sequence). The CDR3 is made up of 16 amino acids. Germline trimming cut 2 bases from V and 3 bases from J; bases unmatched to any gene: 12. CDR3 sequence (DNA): TGTGCCTGGAGTTCTTACCGGGACAGTACCAAAGAGACCCAGTACTTC. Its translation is CAWSSYRDSTKETQYF. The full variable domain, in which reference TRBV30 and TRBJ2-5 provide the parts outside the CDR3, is SQTIHQWPATLVQPVGSPLSLECTVEGTSNPNLYWYRQAAGRGLQLLFYSVGIGQISSEVPQNLSASRPQDRQFILSSKKLLLSDSGFYLCAWSSYRDSTKETQYFGPGTRLLVL.

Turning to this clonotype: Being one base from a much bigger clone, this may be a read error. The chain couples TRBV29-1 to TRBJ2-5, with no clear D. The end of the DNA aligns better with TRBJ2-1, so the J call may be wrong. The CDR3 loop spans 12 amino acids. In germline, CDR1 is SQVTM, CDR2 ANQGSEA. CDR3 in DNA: TGCAGCGTTGGGGCCAGCCAAGAGACCCAGTTCTTC. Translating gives CSVGASQETQFF.

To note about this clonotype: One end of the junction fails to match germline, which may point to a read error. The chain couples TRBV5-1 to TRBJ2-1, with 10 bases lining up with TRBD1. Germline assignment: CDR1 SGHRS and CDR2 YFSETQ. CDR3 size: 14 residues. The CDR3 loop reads CVSSEGQGLDEQFF. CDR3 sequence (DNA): TGCGTCAGCAGCGAGGGACAGGGGTTAGATGAGCAGTTCTTC.

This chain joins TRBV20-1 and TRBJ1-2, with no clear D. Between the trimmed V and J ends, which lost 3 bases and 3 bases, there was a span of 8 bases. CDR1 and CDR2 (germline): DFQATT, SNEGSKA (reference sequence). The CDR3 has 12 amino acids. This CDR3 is CSASGLYYGYTF. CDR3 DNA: TGCAGTGCTAGTGGTCTATACTATGGCTACACCTTC.

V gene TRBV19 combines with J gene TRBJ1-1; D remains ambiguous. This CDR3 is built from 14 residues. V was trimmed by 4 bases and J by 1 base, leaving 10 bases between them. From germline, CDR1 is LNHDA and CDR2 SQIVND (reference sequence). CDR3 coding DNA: TGTGCCAGTAGTAAACGGACCACGAACACTGAAGCTTTCTTT. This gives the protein CASSKRTTNTEAFF.

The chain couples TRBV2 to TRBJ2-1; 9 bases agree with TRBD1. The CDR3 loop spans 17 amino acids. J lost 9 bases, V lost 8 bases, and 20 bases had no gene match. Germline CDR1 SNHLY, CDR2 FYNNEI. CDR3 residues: CASQWYIRDREGIEQFF. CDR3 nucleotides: TGTGCCAGCCAGTGGTATATTCGGGACAGGGAGGGCATTGAGCAGTTCTTC. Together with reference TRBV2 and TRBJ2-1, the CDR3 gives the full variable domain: EPEVTQTPSHQVTQMGQEVILRCVPISNHLYFYWYRQILGQKVEFLVSFYNNEISEKSEIFDDQFSVERPDGSNFTLKIRSTKLEDSAMYFCASQWYIRDREGIEQFFGPGTRLTVL.

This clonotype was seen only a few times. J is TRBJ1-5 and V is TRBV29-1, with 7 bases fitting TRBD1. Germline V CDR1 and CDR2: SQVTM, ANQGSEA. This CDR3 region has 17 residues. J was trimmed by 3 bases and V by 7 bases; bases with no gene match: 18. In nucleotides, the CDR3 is TGCAGCGCAGAGGGGCCGACAGGGCCAGTGCCCAATCAGCCCCAGCATTTT. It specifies CSAEGPTGPVPNQPQHF.

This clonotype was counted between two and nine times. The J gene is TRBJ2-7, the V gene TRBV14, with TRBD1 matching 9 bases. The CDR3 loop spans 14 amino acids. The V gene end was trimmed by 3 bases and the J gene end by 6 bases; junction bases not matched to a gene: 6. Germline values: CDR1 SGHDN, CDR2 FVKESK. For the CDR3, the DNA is TGTGCCAGCAGCCAGAAAACAGGGGGCAGCGAGCAGTACTTC. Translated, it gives CASSQKTGGSEQYF.

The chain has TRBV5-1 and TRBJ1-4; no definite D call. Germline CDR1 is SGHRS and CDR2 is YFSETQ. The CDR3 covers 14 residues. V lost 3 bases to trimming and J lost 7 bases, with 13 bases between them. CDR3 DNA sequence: TGCGCCAGCAGCTCGACAACGTCAAGTGAAAAACTGTTTTTT. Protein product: CASSSTTSSEKLFF.

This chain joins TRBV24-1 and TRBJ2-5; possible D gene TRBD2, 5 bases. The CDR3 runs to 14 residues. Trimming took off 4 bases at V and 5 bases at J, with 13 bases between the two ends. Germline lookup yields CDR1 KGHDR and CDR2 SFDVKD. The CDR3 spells CATSDPSGHETQYF. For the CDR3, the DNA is TGTGCCACCAGTGACCCCAGCGGCCATGAGACCCAGTACTTC.

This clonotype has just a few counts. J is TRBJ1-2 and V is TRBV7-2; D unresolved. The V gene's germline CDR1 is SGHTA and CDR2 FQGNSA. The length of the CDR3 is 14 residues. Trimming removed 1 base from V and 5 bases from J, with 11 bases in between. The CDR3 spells CASSLEGSTYGYTF. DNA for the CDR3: TGTGCCAGCAGCTTAGAGGGTTCTACATATGGCTACACCTTC. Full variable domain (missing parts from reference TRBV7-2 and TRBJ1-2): GAGVSQSPSNKVTEKGKDVELRCDPISGHTALYWYRQSLGQGLEFLIYFQGNSAPDKSGLPSDRFSAERTGGSVSTLTIQRTQQEDSAVYLCASSLEGSTYGYTFGSGTRLTVV.